These T cell receptor beta chains were read from a single sample in a study of blood T cells in healthy people across ages. TCRdb independently ran MiXCR on the 5' RACE reads; one entry per CDR3 protein. The repertoire consists of some 1.7 million distinct CDR3 sequences, with roughly 27% occurring once and the leading ten covering 7.7%. Input material: blood. Receptors were obtained from a woman aged 25 to 39 in good health. Both conserved end residues are part of each CDR3.

>TRBJ2-7|TRBV5-1
CAGSSGQGTYEQYF
>TRBJ1-5|TRBV6-6
CASSYSREPLHF
>TRBJ2-7|TRBV5-1
CASSFGWGSGSYEQYF
>TRBJ2-1|TRBV6-5
CASGQFGEQFF
>TRBJ1-1|TRBV6-6
CASSYGDNRGTEAFF
>TRBJ1-2|TRBV12-3/TRBV12-4
CASNPSGHSSGYTF
>TRBJ2-7|TRBV5-1
CASSRLAGEIYEQYF
>TRBJ2-2|TRBV27
CASSFAGVNTGELFF
>TRBJ2-2|TRBV20-1
CSASDTGELFF
>TRBJ2-3|TRBV9
CASSVAWVGQGEKDTQYF
>TRBJ1-1|TRBV3-1
CASSQSRGPEAFF